What follows describes a single T cell receptor beta chain. This specimen comes from a study of radiation and T cells in renal cell carcinoma. Profiling relied on immunoSEQ multiplex PCR, and the TCRdb table lists in-frame clones only, not all of them. The table has 150,000 to 200,000 clones, roughly 90% seen once; the top ten hold about 10%. Stated time point: blood 4 weeks post-SBRT, at nephrectomy. Specified treatment: 15 Gy SBRT to primary tumor, nephrectomy 4 weeks later. CDR3 length: 14 residues. Between the trimmed V and J ends, which lost 1 base and 5 bases, there was a span of 8 bases. Germline V CDR1 and CDR2: SEHNR, FQNEAQ (reference sequence).

This material consisted of blood, taken from a patient whose treatment included radiotherapy and nephrectomy. This sequence joins TRBV7-9 and TRBJ1-4; possible D gene TRBD1, 5 bases. The source of this sequence is a woman in her forties or fifties with renal cell carcinoma. DNA for the CDR3: TGTGCCAGCAGCTTAGAGACAGTAAATGAAAAACTGTTTTTT. Amino acid sequence: CASSLETVNEKLFF.